This TCR delta chain was captured by sequencing in a study of gamma-delta T cells after stem cell transplantation. The CDR3 is made up of 14 amino acids. Trimming took 3 bases from V and 0 from J, leaving 10 bases between them. Looked up from germline, CDR1 is GEAIGNYY and CDR2 is EKD. This clone is classed as medium-sized. TCRdb re-called the RT-PCR reads with CATT. Here the sample spans roughly 2,600 delta-chain clones, around 4.5% being singletons. This TCR derives from a human donor. It is not recorded whose cells these are; they may come from a transplant donor. Sample: gamma-delta T cells. The chain carries TRDV2 and TRDJ1; no clear D gene. The CDR3: CACDLLTHTDKLIF. CDR3 bases: TGTGCCTGTGACCTCTTAACTCACACCGATAAACTCATCTTT.